One and the same sample provided the 5 T cell receptor beta chains below, sequenced in a study of cytomegalovirus exposure and HLA in healthy donors. The study ran its PCR with 60 Vbeta and 13 Jbeta primers. The table came from immunoSEQ multiplex PCR; TCRdb's copy has only in-frame clones and leaves some out. The repertoire includes 72,000 or so clones, 74% of them detected once, and roughly 11% sits in the top ten. The sample consisted of PBMCs. The receptor set was obtained from a human donor in good health.

V and J are TRBV5-1 and TRBJ2-2, with 9 positions matching TRBD2. The ends lost 2 bases at V and 3 bases at J; junction bases unmatched: 5. This CDR3 has 16 amino acids. Per the germline V gene, CDR1 is SGHRS and CDR2 is YFSETQ. The CDR3 DNA reads as TGCGCCAGCAGCTTCAGCGGGAGGCGGGACACCGGGGAGCTGTTTTTT. This sequence encodes CASSFSGRRDTGELFF.

The chain combines TRBV25-1 with TRBJ1-2, with D perhaps matching TRBD1 (5 bases). From germline, CDR1 is MGHDK and CDR2 SYGVNS. The CDR3 length is 11 residues. Trimming took off 2 bases at V and 7 bases at J, with 5 bases between the two ends. CDR3 nucleotide sequence: TGTGCCAGCAGTGAAAGGGGTGGCTACACCTTC. This encodes CASSERGGYTF.

The sample holds one count of this clone. The chain combines TRBV29-1 with TRBJ1-2; no reliable D call. Germline CDR1 reads SQVTM; CDR2 reads ANQGSEA. V lost 3 bases, J lost 8 bases, and 19 bases lay in between. CDR3 length: 14 residues. CDR3 DNA sequence: TGCAGCGTTGAGGAGGCTTTCTCCCTTGAAGGCTACACCTTC. Encoded protein: CSVEEAFSLEGYTF. Looking up the rest from reference TRBV29-1 and TRBJ1-2 gives the full variable domain: SAVISQKPSRDICQRGTSLTIQCQVDSQVTMMFWYRQQPGQSLTLIATANQGSEATYESGFVIDKFPISRPNLTFSTLTVSNMSPEDSSIYLCSVEEAFSLEGYTFGSGTRLTVV.

The rearrangement links TRBV5-4 to TRBJ2-7; D may be TRBD2 (5 bases). This CDR3 contains 14 residues. The V gene's germline CDR1 is SGHNT and CDR2 YYREEE (reference sequence). V dropped 2 bases and J dropped 7 bases, with 16 bases sitting between them. CDR3 amino acids: CASSLIGRTPEQYF. CDR3 nucleotides: TGTGCCAGCAGCTTAATAGGGAGAACCCCTGAGCAGTACTTC.

The rearrangement uses TRBV4-1 and TRBJ2-5; 7 bases fit TRBD2. Germline trimming cut 0 bases from V and 0 bases from J; bases unmatched to any gene: 4. This CDR3 comprises 16 residues. Germline values: CDR1 MGHRA, CDR2 YSYEKL. CDR3 in DNA: TGCGCCAGCAGCCAAGAGACAGCGGGGTACCAAGAGACCCAGTACTTC. Translated, it gives CASSQETAGYQETQYF.